This T cell receptor beta chain is drawn from a study of PD-1 blockade in classical Hodgkin lymphoma. V lost 0 bases and J 0 bases, leaving 1 base between the germline ends. The CDR3 consists of 13 residues. CDR1 and CDR2 (germline): SGDLS, YYNGEE. This clone was observed a few times. Its antigen remains unknown. Every patient was affected by relapse after autologous stem cell transplantation, while exposure to brentuximab vedotin was not uniform. Study outcomes and limitations: Before treatment, TCR diversity in newly diagnosed patients was reportedly lower than in healthy donors. Patients with an early start, nivolumab under 1 year after ASCT, were excluded.

Profiling relied on immunoSEQ multiplex PCR, and the TCRdb table lists in-frame clones only, not all of them. Of about 28,000 clones detected, approximately 87% appear once; the ten largest clones hold about a fifth. This receptor was identified in a human donor with classical Hodgkin lymphoma. Here the sequenced sample was peripheral blood mononuclear cells (PBMCs), taken before the second cycle of nivolumab. The V gene is TRBV9, the J gene TRBJ1-5; D call uncertain. The CDR3 protein is CASSVGSNQPQHF. The CDR3 DNA sequence: TGTGCCAGCAGCGTAGGTAGCAATCAGCCCCAGCATTTT.